This T cell receptor beta chain was recorded in a study of T cells in Graves' hyperthyroidism and ophthalmopathy. Study conclusions and caveats: The model anticipated ophthalmopathy a median around 6 months pre-onset.

This clonotype was detected many times. What it binds is unknown. Amplification of TCR beta CDR3 regions was performed using RNA transcripts as template. An initial round of RT-PCR targeting the TCR CDR3 relied on the HTBI primer set. TCRdb re-called the multiplex PCR reads through MiXCR, storing one row per CDR3 protein. Seen here are approximately 600,000 distinct CDR3 sequences, around 14% observed once, and the top ten hold around 7%. Sequencing was done on a sample of blood. The receptor comes from a woman younger than 30 with Graves' ophthalmopathy.

The CDR3 bases are TGTGCCAGCAGAAATGACAGGGCAGGCTATGGCTACACCTTC. Its protein is CASRNDRAGYGYTF. V and J are TRBV12-3 or TRBV12-4 and TRBJ1-2, with 7 bases identical to TRBD1. With 6 bases clipped from V and 4 bases from J, the junction kept 8 bases outside the gene matches. The CDR3 extends over 14 amino acids.